This paragraph reports one T cell receptor beta chain. Its target is not known. The record originates from a study of OX40 agonist ivuxolimab in advanced cancers. Whole-study findings and limits: On average, a greater number of expanded clones characterised CD8+ T cells relative to CD4+.

V was shortened by 0 bases and J by 1 base, with 7 bases between the two germline ends. The CDR3 length is 15 residues. Germline V gene lookup returns CDR1 KGHSH and CDR2 LQKENI. The method was immunoSEQ multiplex PCR; TCRdb's version includes in-frame clones alone and lacks a portion of them. The profile shows 65,000 or so clones, over 75% of them singletons. The TCR originated in an adult with an advanced solid tumor such as melanoma, head and neck, liver or kidney cancer. Here the sequenced sample was CD4+ or CD8+ T cells sorted from blood, taken in a trial of the OX40 agonist ivuxolimab. This chain connects TRBV18 to TRBJ2-4; D gene ambiguous. The CDR3 reads CASSPPMGAKNIQYF. DNA of the CDR3: TGTGCCAGCTCACCACCAATGGGTGCCAAAAACATTCAGTACTTC.